The TCR beta chain under discussion was sequenced for a study of blood T cell repertoires in COVID-19. Background on the study: Acute and convalescent COVID-19 specimens originated in the United States, Italy and Spain.

The study drew participants aged roughly 18 to 95 years from about two dozen US areas. This CDR3 is 14 amino acids long. After removal of 7 bases from V and 7 bases from J, the junction contained 12 bases not matched to a gene. Germline values: CDR1 MRHNA, CDR2 SNTAGT. Clones were read by immunoSEQ multiplex PCR, and TCRdb kept only the in-frame ones, dropping some. This sample yields around 310,000 clones, of which roughly 91% are seen a single time; more than 9% belongs to the top ten. The specimen was PBMCs or T cells enriched from blood (not recorded which). This sequence joins TRBV6-4 and TRBJ1-1; TRBD1 matches 7 bases. This TCR was recovered from a woman in her thirties who had recovered from COVID-19. CDR3 coding DNA: TGTGCCAGCAAGTTGACAGGGACTGCACTTGAAGCTTTCTTT. Its protein product is CASKLTGTALEAFF.